Listed here are 22 T cell receptor beta chains from one sample, sequenced in a study of blood T cells in healthy people across ages. Sample-barcoded 5' priming and a J-beta primer mix drove a second PCR of roughly 6 to 12 cycles. TCRdb ran MiXCR on the 5' RACE reads and lists one entry per CDR3 protein. Counted here are around 710,000 distinct CDR3 sequences, roughly 43% occurring once; the ten biggest clones make up about 20%. Sequencing was done on a sample of blood. The receptors come from a woman aged 60-75 years in good health.

This clonotype was observed a single time. This sequence joins TRBV24-1 and TRBJ2-7, with 8 bases aligning to TRBD2. Per germline, CDR1 KGHDR and CDR2 SFDVKD. CDR3 size: 16 residues. Trimming at V came to 3 bases and at J to 10 bases, leaving 16 bases not matched to a gene. CDR3 loop: CATSDTDSGEGEAQYF. The CDR3 DNA reads TGTGCCACCAGTGATACAGATAGCGGGGAGGGAGAGGCCCAGTACTTC.

On this clonotype: This may arise from a read error, as a much more abundant clone is one base away. The chain recombines TRBV29-1 with TRBJ2-6; 7 nucleotides line up with TRBD1. Looked up from germline, CDR1 is SQVTM and CDR2 is ANQGSEA. The CDR3 runs 15 residues. In DNA, the CDR3 is TGCAGCGACTTAACAGGGGTTGATGGGGCCAACGTCCCGACTTTC. It codes for CSDLTGVDGANVPTF.

This chain connects TRBV7-9 to TRBJ1-5, with TRBD1 matching over 7 bases. The CDR3 has 14 residues. CDR1 is SEHNR, CDR2 FQNEAQ, per germline (reference sequence). V lost 5 bases to trimming and J lost 5 bases; unmatched junction nucleotides: 6. DNA for the CDR3: TGTGCCAGCAGCCAGGGGGGGTACGATCAGCCCCAGCATTTT. Translated, it gives CASSQGGYDQPQHF.

This clonotype came up many times. The chain joins TRBV29-1 to TRBJ2-7; D remains unclear. The CDR3 length is 11 residues. CDR1 is SQVTM and CDR2 is ANQGSEA in the germline V gene. The V end lost 5 bases, the J end lost 6 bases, and 11 bases lay between the germline ends. CDR3 coding DNA: TGCAGCGTTATGGCAGTCCTCGAGCAGTACTTC. This codes for CSVMAVLEQYF.

This clonotype has just a few counts. The V call is TRBV5-5, the J call TRBJ2-7; 8 nucleotides agree with TRBD1. The germline V gene has CDR1 SGHKS and CDR2 YYEKEE (reference sequence). This CDR3 region has 14 residues. J was trimmed by 4 bases and V by 7 bases; bases with no gene match: 10. CDR3 sequence: CASVGSTGEYEQYF. As DNA, the CDR3 is TGTGCCAGCGTCGGCTCGACAGGGGAGTACGAGCAGTACTTC.

The genes are TRBV12-3 or TRBV12-4 and TRBJ1-1; no reliable D call. This CDR3 has 11 amino acids. The germline V and J ends were trimmed by 3 bases and 9 bases, with 8 bases remaining between them. CDR3 DNA sequence: TGTGCCAGCAGTTTTGGCCTACAAGCTTTCTTT. Residues: CASSFGLQAFF.

In this sample, this clonotype turned up once. A read error may explain this, as a much larger clone is one base away. J is TRBJ2-3 and V is TRBV4-3; tentatively, D is TRBD2 (6 bases). Germline CDR1 and CDR2: LGHNA and YSLEER. This CDR3 is built from 16 residues. V lost 3 bases to trimming and J lost 2 bases, with 15 bases between them. CDR3 coding DNA: TGCGCCAGCAGCCACATCCCTAGCGAATACACAGATACGCAGTATTTT. As protein: CASSHIPSEYTDTQYF.

This chain connects TRBV29-1 to TRBJ1-1, with D maybe TRBD1 (5 bases). In germline, CDR1 is SQVTM, CDR2 ANQGSEA. Trimming took 1 base from V and 7 from J, leaving 16 bases between them. CDR3 length: 14 amino acids. CDR3 protein: CSVEGDGVSVEAFF. CDR3 coding DNA: TGCAGCGTTGAAGGGGACGGAGTAAGCGTTGAAGCTTTCTTT.

This chain uses TRBV12-3 or TRBV12-4 with TRBJ1-1, with D possibly matching TRBD1 (5 bases). Trimming shortened V by 3 bases and J by 8 bases, and 10 bases separated the two germline ends. The CDR3 covers 12 residues. CDR3 nucleotide sequence: TGTGCCAGCAGTTTTACGGGACTCGAAGCTTTCTTT. It codes for CASSFTGLEAFF.

J is TRBJ2-7 and V is TRBV14; D is perhaps TRBD2 (7 bases). Per germline, CDR1 SGHDN and CDR2 FVKESK. The CDR3 loop spans 15 amino acids. Trimming cost V 4 bases and J 6 bases, with 19 bases left between them. The CDR3 sequence: CASSLRAGHRGEQYF. CDR3 nucleotide sequence: TGTGCCAGCAGCCTGCGAGCGGGACACCGGGGCGAGCAGTACTTC.

V and J are TRBV6-5 and TRBJ2-5; a weak D match, TRBD2 (6 bases). V lost 0 bases and J 5 bases, leaving 10 bases between the germline ends. CDR1 is MNHEY and CDR2 is SVGAGI in the germline V gene. The CDR3 contains 14 residues. The CDR3 here is CASSYSPRGETQYF. The CDR3 DNA reads as TGTGCCAGCAGTTACTCACCCCGGGGGGAGACCCAGTACTTC.

The chain uses TRBV7-9 and TRBJ1-5; a possible D gene is TRBD1 (6 bases). V gave up 0 bases and J gave up 0 bases, with 18 bases separating them. The CDR3 contains 19 residues. The germline gives CDR1 SEHNR, CDR2 FQNEAQ (reference sequence). The CDR3 protein is CASSLALGTPPYSNQPQHF. CDR3 in DNA: TGTGCCAGCAGCTTAGCCCTCGGGACACCTCCGTATAGCAATCAGCCCCAGCATTTT.

The chain carries TRBV7-9 and TRBJ2-4; tentative D call: TRBD1 (6 bases). The CDR3 has 14 residues. V lost 1 base to trimming and J lost 6 bases, with 10 bases between them. Germline CDR1 SEHNR, CDR2 FQNEAQ (reference sequence). This CDR3 reads CASSLEGTSNIQYF. The CDR3 nucleotides are TGTGCCAGCAGCTTAGAGGGGACATCAAACATTCAGTACTTC.

As for this clonotype: The junction differs from germline at one of its ends, possibly a read error. The V call is TRBV7-9, the J call TRBJ1-6, with D perhaps TRBD1 (5 bases). Germline V gene data show CDR1 as SEHNR and CDR2 as FQNEAQ (reference sequence). The CDR3 spans 13 residues. CDR3 DNA sequence: TGTGCCAGCAGCGATATCAGGGAGTCACTCCTCCACTTT. Protein product: CASSDIRESLLHF.

This clonotype was seen more than once but under ten times. The V call is TRBV5-1, the J call TRBJ1-4; 8 bases are a match to TRBD1. J was trimmed by 5 bases and V by 4 bases; bases with no gene match: 7. This CDR3 comprises 15 residues. CDR1 is SGHRS and CDR2 is YFSETQ in the germline V gene. This CDR3 is CASSPWWTGNEKLFF. The CDR3 nucleotides are TGCGCCAGCAGCCCATGGTGGACAGGGAATGAAAAACTGTTTTTT. Full variable domain (rest looked up from reference TRBV5-1 and TRBJ1-4): KAGVTQTPRYLIKTRGQQVTLSCSPISGHRSVSWYQQTPGQGLQFLFEYFSETQRNKGNFPGRFSGRQFSNSRSEMNVSTLELGDSALYLCASSPWWTGNEKLFFGSGTQLSVL.

Points on this clonotype: A much larger clone lies one base from this, so it may be a read error. The rearrangement links TRBV11-2 to TRBJ2-4; either TRBD1 or TRBD2 may fit D (7 bases each). Trimming left V 6 bases short and J 0 bases short, with 21 bases between. This CDR3 comprises 18 residues. Germline loops: CDR1 SGHAT, CDR2 FQNNGV. CDR3 sequence: CASRGLRGGGLAKNIQYF. The CDR3 nucleotides read TGTGCCAGCAGGGGGTTAAGGGGAGGGGGCCTAGCCAAAAACATTCAGTACTTC.

This clonotype occurred many times. The V gene is TRBV27, the J gene TRBJ1-2; D remains unclear. In germline, CDR1 is MNHEY, CDR2 SMNVEV (reference sequence). V was clipped by 6 bases and J by 4 bases, with 9 bases between them. The CDR3 totals 12 residues. CDR3 nucleotides: TGTGCCAGCAGCACAAACAGCTATGGCTACACCTTC. This codes for CASSTNSYGYTF.

In this sample, this clonotype turned up many times. The rearrangement links TRBV2 to TRBJ2-1, with D possibly being TRBD2 (6 bases). The CDR3 sequence is 13 residues long. V dropped 6 bases and J dropped 5 bases, with 11 bases sitting between them. From germline, CDR1 is SNHLY and CDR2 FYNNEI. CDR3 coding DNA: TGTGCCAGCAGGTCGGACTACAACAATGAGCAGTTCTTC. It yields the protein CASRSDYNNEQFF.

This clonotype has a handful of counts. V and J are TRBV2 and TRBJ1-5; D ambiguous. With 7 bases removed from V and 0 bases from J, the gap between germline ends came to 7 bases. CDR3 length equals 13 residues. CDR1 is SNHLY and CDR2 is FYNNEI in the germline V gene. As DNA, the CDR3 is TGTGCCAGCATTAAGGATAGCAATCAGCCCCAGCATTTT. Amino acids: CASIKDSNQPQHF.

A word on this clonotype: This may arise from a read error, as a much more abundant clone is one base away. The rearrangement joins TRBV20-1 to TRBJ2-1, with D hard to call. Germline CDR1 DFQATT, CDR2 SNEGSKA (reference sequence). The CDR3 is 11 residues long. V shed 8 bases and J shed 3 bases, with 8 bases lying between them. CDR3 in DNA: TGCAGTACTGGGGACTACAATGAGCAGTTCTTC. This sequence encodes CSTGDYNEQFF.

As concerns this clonotype: This clone may be a read error of a much larger clone one base away. This sequence joins TRBV29-1 and TRBJ2-5; D is possibly TRBD2 (5 bases). The CDR3 sequence is 14 residues long. CDR1 is SQVTM and CDR2 is ANQGSEA in the germline V gene. Here the CDR3 reads CGVEAATSVGEQYF. For the CDR3, the DNA is TGCGGCGTTGAAGCGGCGACCTCAGTCGGGGAGCAGTACTTC.

This clonotype occurred many times. The chain joins TRBV29-1 to TRBJ1-1, with TRBD1 matching 11 bases. The length of the CDR3 is 14 residues. CDR1 and CDR2 from the germline V gene are SQVTM and ANQGSEA. With V trimmed by 7 bases and J by 4 bases, 8 bases remained unmatched. CDR3 sequence reads: CSAQTGTGGTEAFF. CDR3 nucleotides: TGCAGCGCGCAAACCGGGACAGGGGGCACTGAAGCTTTCTTT.